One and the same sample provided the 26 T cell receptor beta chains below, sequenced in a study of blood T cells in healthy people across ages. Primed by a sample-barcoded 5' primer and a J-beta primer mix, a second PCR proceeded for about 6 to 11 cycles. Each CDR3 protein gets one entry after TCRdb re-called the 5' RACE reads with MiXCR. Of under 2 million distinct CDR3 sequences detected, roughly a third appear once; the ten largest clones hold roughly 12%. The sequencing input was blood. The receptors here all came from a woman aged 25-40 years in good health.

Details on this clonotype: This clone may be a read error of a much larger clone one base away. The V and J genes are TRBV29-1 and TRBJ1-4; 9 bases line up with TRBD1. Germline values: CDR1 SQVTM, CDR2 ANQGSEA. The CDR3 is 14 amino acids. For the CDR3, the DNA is TGCAGCGCTTCAGGGACAGGGAGGAGGGAAAAACGGTTTTTT. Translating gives CSASGTGRREKRFF.

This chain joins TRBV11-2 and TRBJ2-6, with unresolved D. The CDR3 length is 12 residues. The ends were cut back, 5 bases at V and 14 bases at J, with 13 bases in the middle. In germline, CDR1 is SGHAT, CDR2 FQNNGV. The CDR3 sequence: CASSPMDPILTF. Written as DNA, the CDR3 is TGTGCCAGCAGCCCGATGGACCCGATCCTGACTTTC. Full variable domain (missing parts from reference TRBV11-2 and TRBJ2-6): EAGVAQSPRYKIIEKRQSVAFWCNPISGHATLYWYQQILGQGPKLLIQFQNNGVVDDSQLPKDRFSAERLKGVDSTLKIQPAKLEDSAVYLCASSPMDPILTFGAGSRLTVL.

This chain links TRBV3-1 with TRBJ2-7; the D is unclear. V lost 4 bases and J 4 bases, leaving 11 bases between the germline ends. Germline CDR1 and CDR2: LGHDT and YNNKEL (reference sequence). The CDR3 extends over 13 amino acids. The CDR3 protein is CASSPETLYEQYF. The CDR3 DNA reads TGTGCCAGCAGCCCTGAGACTTTGTACGAGCAGTACTTC.

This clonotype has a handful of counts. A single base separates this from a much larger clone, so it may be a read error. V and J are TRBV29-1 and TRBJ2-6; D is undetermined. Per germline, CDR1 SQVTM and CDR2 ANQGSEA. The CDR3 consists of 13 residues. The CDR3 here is CGVPDSGANVLTF. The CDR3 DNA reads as TGCGGCGTTCCAGACTCTGGGGCCAACGTCCTGACTTTC. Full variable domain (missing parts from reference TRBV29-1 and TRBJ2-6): SAVISQKPSRDICQRGTSLTIQCQVDSQVTMMFWYRQQPGQSLTLIATANQGSEATYESGFVIDKFPISRPNLTFSTLTVSNMSPEDSSIYLCGVPDSGANVLTFGAGSRLTVL.

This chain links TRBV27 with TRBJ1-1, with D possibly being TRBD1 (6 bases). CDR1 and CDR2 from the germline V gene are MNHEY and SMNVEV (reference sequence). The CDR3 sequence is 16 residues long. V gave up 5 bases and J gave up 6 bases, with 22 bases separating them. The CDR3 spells CASSLDYYGGRAEAFF. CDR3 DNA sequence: TGTGCCAGCAGTCTAGACTATTACGGGGGCCGGGCTGAAGCTTTCTTT.

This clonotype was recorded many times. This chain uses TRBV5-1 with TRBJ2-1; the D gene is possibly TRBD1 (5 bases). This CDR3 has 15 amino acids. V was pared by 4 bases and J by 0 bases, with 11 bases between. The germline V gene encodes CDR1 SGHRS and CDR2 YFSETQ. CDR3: CASSPRQSSYNEQFF. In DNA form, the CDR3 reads TGCGCCAGCAGCCCGAGACAGAGCTCCTACAATGAGCAGTTCTTC.

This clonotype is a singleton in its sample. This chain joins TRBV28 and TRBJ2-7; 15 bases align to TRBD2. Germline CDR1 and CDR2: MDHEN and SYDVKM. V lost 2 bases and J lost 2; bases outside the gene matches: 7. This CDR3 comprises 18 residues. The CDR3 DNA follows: TGTGCCAGCAGTTTAACGGGACTAGCGGGAGGCGGCCCCTACGAGCAGTACTTC. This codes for CASSLTGLAGGGPYEQYF. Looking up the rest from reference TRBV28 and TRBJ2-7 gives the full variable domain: DVKVTQSSRYLVKRTGEKVFLECVQDMDHENMFWYRQDPGLGLRLIYFSYDVKMKEKGDIPEGYSVSREKKERFSLILESASTNQTSMYLCASSLTGLAGGGPYEQYFGPGTRLTVT.

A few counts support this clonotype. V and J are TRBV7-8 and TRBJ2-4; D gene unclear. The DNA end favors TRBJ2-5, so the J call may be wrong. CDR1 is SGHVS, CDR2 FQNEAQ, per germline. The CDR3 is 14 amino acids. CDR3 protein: CASSGSAPMGTQYF. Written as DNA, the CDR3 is TGTGCCAGCAGCGGCTCGGCTCCGATGGGGACCCAGTACTTC.

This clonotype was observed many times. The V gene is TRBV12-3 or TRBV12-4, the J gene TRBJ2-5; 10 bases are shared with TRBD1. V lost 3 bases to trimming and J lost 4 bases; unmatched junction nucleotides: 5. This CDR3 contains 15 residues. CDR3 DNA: TGTGCCAGCAGTTTCGCCGGGACAGGGGTAGAGACCCAGTACTTC. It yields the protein CASSFAGTGVETQYF.

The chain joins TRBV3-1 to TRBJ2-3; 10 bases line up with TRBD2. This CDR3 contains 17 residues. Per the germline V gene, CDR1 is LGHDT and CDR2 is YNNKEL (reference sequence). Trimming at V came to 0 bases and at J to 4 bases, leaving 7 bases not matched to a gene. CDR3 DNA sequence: TGTGCCAGCAGCCAAGATCCCCCTAGCGGGAGCTCAGATACGCAGTATTTT. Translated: CASSQDPPSGSSDTQYF.

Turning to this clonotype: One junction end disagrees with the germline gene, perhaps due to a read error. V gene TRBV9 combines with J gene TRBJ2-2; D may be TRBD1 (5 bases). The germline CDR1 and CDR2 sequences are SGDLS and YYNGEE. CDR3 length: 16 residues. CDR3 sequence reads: CVSSAKSRANTGELFF. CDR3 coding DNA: TGTGTCAGCAGCGCAAAGTCCAGGGCGAACACCGGGGAGCTGTTTTTT.

The CDR3 is CASRSEAAQYF. CDR3 coding DNA: TGTGCCAGCAGGAGTGAGGCGGCCCAGTACTTC. This chain uses TRBV28 with TRBJ2-5; D uncertain. Deletions cut 6 bases from V and 9 bases from J, with 11 bases between. The CDR3 covers 11 residues. The germline V gene has CDR1 MDHEN and CDR2 SYDVKM.

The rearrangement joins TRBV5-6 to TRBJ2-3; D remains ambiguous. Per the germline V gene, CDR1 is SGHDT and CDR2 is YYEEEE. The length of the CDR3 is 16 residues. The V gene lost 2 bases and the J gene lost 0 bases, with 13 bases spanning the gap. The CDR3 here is CASSFQRNPSTDTQYF. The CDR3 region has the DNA TGTGCCAGCAGCTTCCAGAGGAACCCTAGCACAGATACGCAGTATTTT.

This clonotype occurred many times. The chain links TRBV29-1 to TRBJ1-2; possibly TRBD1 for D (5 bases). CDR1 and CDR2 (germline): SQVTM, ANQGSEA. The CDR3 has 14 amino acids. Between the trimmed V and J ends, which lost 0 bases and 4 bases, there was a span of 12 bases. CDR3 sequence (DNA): TGCAGCGTTGAAGAGGGGGGAATTGGCTATGGCTACACCTTC. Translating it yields CSVEEGGIGYGYTF.

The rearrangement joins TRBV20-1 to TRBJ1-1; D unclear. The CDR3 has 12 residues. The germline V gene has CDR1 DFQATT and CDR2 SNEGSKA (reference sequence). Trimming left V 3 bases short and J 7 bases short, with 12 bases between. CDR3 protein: CSARSGSLEAFF. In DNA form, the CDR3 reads TGCAGTGCTAGGTCAGGCAGCCTTGAAGCTTTCTTT.

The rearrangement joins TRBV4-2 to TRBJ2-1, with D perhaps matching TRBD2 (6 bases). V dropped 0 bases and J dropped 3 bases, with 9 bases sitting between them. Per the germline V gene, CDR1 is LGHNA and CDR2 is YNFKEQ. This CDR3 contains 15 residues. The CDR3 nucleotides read TGTGCCAGCAGCCAAGAAATCGGGGGCTACAATGAGCAGTTCTTC. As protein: CASSQEIGGYNEQFF.

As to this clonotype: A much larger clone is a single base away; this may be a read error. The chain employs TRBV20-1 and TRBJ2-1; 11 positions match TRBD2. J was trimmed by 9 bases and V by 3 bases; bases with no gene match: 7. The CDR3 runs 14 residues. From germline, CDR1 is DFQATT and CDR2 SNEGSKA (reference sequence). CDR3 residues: CSASGVLAGGEQFF. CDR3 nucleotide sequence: TGCAGTGCTAGTGGCGTCCTAGCGGGAGGTGAGCAGTTCTTC.

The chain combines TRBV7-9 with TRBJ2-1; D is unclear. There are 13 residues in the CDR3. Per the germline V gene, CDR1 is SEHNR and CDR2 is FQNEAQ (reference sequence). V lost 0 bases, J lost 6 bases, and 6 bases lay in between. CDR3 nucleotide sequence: TGTGCCAGCAGCTTAGCTATGCTCAATGAGCAGTTCTTC. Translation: CASSLAMLNEQFF. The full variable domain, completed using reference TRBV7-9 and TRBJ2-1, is DTGVSQNPRHKITKRGQNVTFRCDPISEHNRLYWYRQTLGQGPEFLTYFQNEAQLEKSRLLSDRFSAERPKGSFSTLEIQRTEQGDSAMYLCASSLAMLNEQFFGPGTRLTVL.

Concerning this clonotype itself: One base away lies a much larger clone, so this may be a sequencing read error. The CDR3 nucleotides read TGCAGCGTACTAGCGGGAATTCCCTACGAGCAGTACTTC. It codes for CSVLAGIPYEQYF. The V gene is TRBV29-1, the J gene TRBJ2-7; TRBD2 matches at 10 bases. The J segment lost 2 bases and the V segment lost 6 bases, leaving 4 bases of the junction unmatched. Germline assignment: CDR1 SQVTM and CDR2 ANQGSEA. The CDR3 consists of 13 residues.

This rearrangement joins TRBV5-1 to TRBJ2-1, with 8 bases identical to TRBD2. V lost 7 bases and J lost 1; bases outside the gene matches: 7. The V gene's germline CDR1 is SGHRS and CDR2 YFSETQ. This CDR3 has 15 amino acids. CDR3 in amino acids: CASHSGTLSYNEQFF. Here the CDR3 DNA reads TGCGCCAGCCATAGCGGGACGCTATCCTACAATGAGCAGTTCTTC.

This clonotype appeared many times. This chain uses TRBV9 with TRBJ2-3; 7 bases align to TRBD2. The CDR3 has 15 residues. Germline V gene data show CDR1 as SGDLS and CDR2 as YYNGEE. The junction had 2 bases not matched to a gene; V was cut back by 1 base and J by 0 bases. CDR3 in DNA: TGTGCCAGCAGCGTAACTAGCGCCAGCACAGATACGCAGTATTTT. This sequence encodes CASSVTSASTDTQYF. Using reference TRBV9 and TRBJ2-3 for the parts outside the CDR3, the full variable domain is DSGVTQTPKHLITATGQRVTLRCSPRSGDLSVYWYQQSLDQGLQFLIQYYNGEERAKGNILERFSAQQFPDLHSELNLSSLELGDSALYFCASSVTSASTDTQYFGPGTRLTVL.

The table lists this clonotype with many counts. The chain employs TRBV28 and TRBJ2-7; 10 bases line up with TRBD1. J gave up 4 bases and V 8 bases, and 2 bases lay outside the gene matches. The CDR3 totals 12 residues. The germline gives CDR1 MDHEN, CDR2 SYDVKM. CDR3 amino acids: CASRTGGYEQYF. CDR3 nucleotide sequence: TGTGCCAGCCGGACAGGGGGTTACGAGCAGTACTTC.

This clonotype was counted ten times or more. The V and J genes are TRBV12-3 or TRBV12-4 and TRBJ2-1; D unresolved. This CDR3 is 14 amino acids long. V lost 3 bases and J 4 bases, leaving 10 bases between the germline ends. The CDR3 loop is CASSFQQRYNEQFF. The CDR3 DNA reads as TGTGCCAGCAGTTTCCAACAGAGATACAATGAGCAGTTCTTC.

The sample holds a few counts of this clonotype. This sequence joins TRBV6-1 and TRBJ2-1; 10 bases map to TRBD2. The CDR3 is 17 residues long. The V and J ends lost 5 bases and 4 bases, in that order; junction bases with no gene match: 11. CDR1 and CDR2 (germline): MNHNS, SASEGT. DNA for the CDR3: TGTGCCAGCAGTAAACGCCTAGCGGGGGCCCAATACAATGAGCAGTTCTTC. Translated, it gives CASSKRLAGAQYNEQFF.

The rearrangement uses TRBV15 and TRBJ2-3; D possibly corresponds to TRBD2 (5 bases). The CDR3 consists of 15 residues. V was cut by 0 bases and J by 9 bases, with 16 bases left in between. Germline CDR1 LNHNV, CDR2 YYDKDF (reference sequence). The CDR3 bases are TGTGCCACCAGCAGAGAGACGGGTCCGGGGTTGACGCAGTATTTT. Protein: CATSRETGPGLTQYF.

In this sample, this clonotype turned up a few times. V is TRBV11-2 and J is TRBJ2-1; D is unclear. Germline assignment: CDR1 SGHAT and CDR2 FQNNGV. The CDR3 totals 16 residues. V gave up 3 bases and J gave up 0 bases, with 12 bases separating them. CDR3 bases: TGTGCCAGCAGCTTGTATGGGCCTGGCTCCTACAATGAGCAGTTCTTC. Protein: CASSLYGPGSYNEQFF.